This passage covers 27 T cell receptor beta chains from one sample sequenced in a study of blood T cell repertoires in COVID-19. Produced via immunoSEQ multiplex PCR; TCRdb's table is partial and in-frame only. The sample has 270,000 or so clones; approximately 77% are singletons. The sequencing sample was made of peripheral blood. Receptor source: a woman aged 18-29 years with acute or convalescent COVID-19.

A single count supports this clone. The J gene is TRBJ1-2, the V gene TRBV19; D unresolved. Germline V gene sequence: CDR1 LNHDA, CDR2 SQIVND (reference sequence). Between the trimmed V and J ends, which lost 8 bases and 4 bases, there was a span of 17 bases. The CDR3 is 14 amino acids. CDR3 sequence: CASHPNGEIYGYTF. The CDR3 DNA is TGTGCCAGTCACCCCAACGGGGAAATCTATGGCTACACCTTC.

The V call is TRBV10-3, the J call TRBJ1-1; tentative D call: TRBD1 (6 bases). V dropped 10 bases and J dropped 0 bases, with 12 bases sitting between them. The V gene's germline CDR1 is ENHRY and CDR2 SYGVKD. This CDR3 comprises 13 residues. CDR3 coding DNA: TGTGCCACCCATGGACAGATGAACACTGAAGCTTTCTTT. Protein: CATHGQMNTEAFF.

Comment on this clone: Other DNA sequences from this sample encode an identical CDR3 as well. The chain is built from TRBV12-3 or TRBV12-4 and TRBJ1-1, with D perhaps matching TRBD1 (5 bases). The CDR3 runs to 13 residues. V shed 6 bases and J shed 2 bases, with 10 bases lying between them. The CDR3 loop reads CASSLRGNTEAFF. The DNA of the CDR3 is TGTGCCAGCAGCCTTAGGGGCAACACTGAAGCTTTCTTT.

The chain combines TRBV19 with TRBJ2-7, with 7 positions matching TRBD1. The trim removed 5 bases at V and 7 bases at J, leaving 20 bases unmatched. This CDR3 contains 17 residues. CDR1 and CDR2 (germline): LNHDA, SQIVND (reference sequence). CDR3 bases: TGTGCCAGTAGTCCCATAGAGGGGACAGTTTTGCCCCGAGAGCAGTACTTC. This codes for CASSPIEGTVLPREQYF.

J is TRBJ2-7 and V is TRBV6-5; possible D gene TRBD2, 5 bases. CDR3 length: 14 amino acids. The germline gives CDR1 MNHEY, CDR2 SVGAGI. Trimming took 7 bases from V and 2 from J, leaving 15 bases between them. As DNA, the CDR3 is TGTGCCAGCACAAAACCTAGCTGGCCCTACGAGCAGTACTTC. Translation: CASTKPSWPYEQYF.

In this sample, this clone turned up once. This rearrangement joins TRBV7-9 to TRBJ1-1, with 10 bases lining up with TRBD1. Trimming removed 7 bases from V and 5 bases from J; junction bases left unmatched: 10. The CDR3 runs 15 residues. Germline CDR1 is SEHNR and CDR2 is FQNEAQ (reference sequence). The CDR3 sequence is CASNPDRGPRTEAFF. CDR3 bases: TGTGCCAGCAACCCTGACAGGGGGCCGCGGACTGAAGCTTTCTTT.

The V call is TRBV6-2 or TRBV6-3, the J call TRBJ2-2; 8 positions agree with TRBD1. The germline V gene has CDR1 MNHEY and CDR2 SVGEGT. The CDR3 covers 21 residues. Unmatched junction bases numbered 26, after V lost 6 bases and J lost 5 bases. This CDR3 is CASSHSTDRGSSSIRTGELFF. The CDR3 DNA sequence: TGTGCCAGCAGCCACTCCACCGACAGGGGTAGTAGCAGTATTAGGACCGGGGAGCTGTTTTTT.

Regarding this clone: Germline and junction disagree at one end, which may indicate a read error. This sample includes further DNA sequences coding for the same CDR3. The rearrangement uses TRBV14 and TRBJ2-2, with 7 bases that match TRBD1. The CDR3 runs to 16 residues. Germline values: CDR1 SGHDN, CDR2 FVKESK. The CDR3 here is CASSHRTGVDTGELFF. The CDR3 DNA follows: TGTGCCAGCAGCCACCGAACAGGGGTAGACACTGGGGAGCTGTTTTTT.

V gene TRBV19 combines with J gene TRBJ2-7; a weak D match, TRBD2 (5 bases). The CDR3 sequence is 17 residues long. V was pared by 3 bases and J by 2 bases, with 20 bases between. CDR1 is LNHDA and CDR2 is SQIVND in the germline V gene (reference sequence). The DNA of the CDR3 is TGTGCCAGTAGTATTGGAGGACTGGTCCTCGGGGCCTACGAGCAGTACTTC. It yields the protein CASSIGGLVLGAYEQYF.

This clone was detected once. V usage is TRBV2 and J usage is TRBJ2-1; D might be TRBD2 (5 bases). Trimming took off 4 bases at V and 9 bases at J, with 22 bases between the two ends. Germline V gene data show CDR1 as SNHLY and CDR2 as FYNNEI. The CDR3 covers 16 residues. The DNA of the CDR3 is TGTGCCAGCAGTGGGCGCCCCGGAGGCAGGTTGGGTGAGCAGTTCTTC. Translating it yields CASSGRPGGRLGEQFF.

V and J are TRBV5-1 and TRBJ2-7, with D perhaps matching TRBD1 (6 bases). The V end lost 5 bases, the J end lost 0 bases, and 24 bases lay between the germline ends. Per the germline V gene, CDR1 is SGHRS and CDR2 is YFSETQ. The CDR3 contains 18 residues. CDR3 in amino acids: CASRNSPKAGASSYEQYF. CDR3 DNA sequence: TGCGCCAGCAGAAACTCCCCCAAGGCAGGGGCGAGCTCCTACGAGCAGTACTTC.

The V and J genes are TRBV10-1 and TRBJ2-1, with 14 bases lining up with TRBD2. V shed 10 bases and J 9 bases; nucleotides not matched to a gene: 8. The germline V gene encodes CDR1 WNHNN and CDR2 SYGVQD (reference sequence). This CDR3 is built from 14 residues. This CDR3 reads CAISGLAGEVEQFF. DNA of the CDR3: TGCGCCATCTCGGGACTAGCGGGAGAGGTTGAGCAGTTCTTC.

V usage is TRBV2 and J usage is TRBJ2-3; D might be TRBD2 (5 bases). The CDR3 sequence is 14 residues long. Germline CDR1 and CDR2: SNHLY and FYNNEI. The germline V and J ends were trimmed by 3 bases and 2 bases, with 9 bases remaining between them. The CDR3 region has the DNA TGTGCCAGCAGTGACGGGATTTTCACAGATACGCAGTATTTT. It yields the protein CASSDGIFTDTQYF.

The V call is TRBV4-1, the J call TRBJ2-7; 7 bases agree with TRBD2. Germline values: CDR1 MGHRA, CDR2 YSYEKL. The CDR3 length is 16 residues. The junction had 14 bases not matched to a gene; V was cut back by 6 bases and J by 3 bases. The CDR3 protein is CASSNLFGEGVYEQYF. As DNA, the CDR3 is TGCGCCAGCAGTAACCTTTTCGGGGAGGGAGTCTACGAGCAGTACTTC.

In its sample, this clone was seen a few times. The chain links TRBV28 to TRBJ2-7, with D possibly matching TRBD1 (5 bases). V lost 6 bases, J lost 3 bases, and 9 bases lay in between. The germline CDR1 and CDR2 sequences are MDHEN and SYDVKM. The CDR3 is 12 amino acids. CDR3 DNA: TGTGCCAGCAGCTCGACAGTCTACGAGCAGTACTTC. Encoded protein: CASSSTVYEQYF.

This clone was found a few times. The chain is built from TRBV10-2 and TRBJ1-5; D is possibly TRBD1 (6 bases). Germline loops: CDR1 WSHSY, CDR2 SAAADI. The CDR3 spans 12 residues. Trimming stripped 5 bases from V and 13 bases from J, with 15 bases between. The CDR3 coding sequence is TGCGCCAGCAGTCCGGCAGGGGCCTCACAGCATTTT. This encodes CASSPAGASQHF.

The genes are TRBV10-1 and TRBJ2-1; the match to TRBD2 covers 14 bases. The CDR3 consists of 20 residues. The V gene end was trimmed by 8 bases and the J gene end by 2 bases; junction bases not matched to a gene: 17. Germline V gives CDR1 WNHNN, CDR2 SYGVQD (reference sequence). The chain's CDR3 is CASRGGTPGLAGVPYNEQFF. CDR3 nucleotide sequence: TGCGCCAGCCGGGGGGGTACACCGGGACTAGCGGGAGTACCCTACAATGAGCAGTTCTTC.

The chain joins TRBV2 to TRBJ2-2; TRBD2 agrees at 13 bases. The CDR3 is 15 residues long. V trimming: 6 bases; J trimming: 7 bases; junction bases outside the gene matches: 5. The V gene's germline CDR1 is SNHLY and CDR2 FYNNEI. The CDR3 region has the DNA TGTGCCAGCAGAGGACTAGCGGGAGAAGGCGGGGAGCTGTTTTTT. This gives the protein CASRGLAGEGGELFF.

The J gene is TRBJ2-7, the V gene TRBV19, with a weak D call TRBD1 (6 bases). CDR1 is LNHDA, CDR2 SQIVND, per germline (reference sequence). The CDR3 covers 14 residues. Trimming pared 10 bases from V and 2 bases from J, leaving 18 bases between. As DNA, the CDR3 is TGTGCCACCCACCCCGGCAGGGGACCCTACGAGCAGTACTTC. Its translation: CATHPGRGPYEQYF.

The chain carries TRBV28 and TRBJ2-5; TRBD2 matches at 8 bases. Germline CDR1 reads MDHEN; CDR2 reads SYDVKM. Trimming cost V 1 base and J 5 bases; bases outside gene matches: 9. This CDR3 spans 16 amino acids. The chain's CDR3 is CASSLFPGGPGETQYF. DNA for the CDR3: TGTGCCAGCAGTTTATTCCCGGGAGGGCCCGGGGAGACCCAGTACTTC.

V and J are TRBV21-1 and TRBJ2-6; the D call of TRBD1 is as the table states it, not checked on the DNA. TRBV21-1 is a recognized pseudogene. The CDR3 is 15 residues long. CDR3 sequence: CASLTGYSGANVLTF. The CDR3 DNA is TGTGCCAGCCTGACAGGCTACTCTGGGGCCAACGTCCTGACTTTC.

Remarks on this clone: At the DNA level, this CDR3 is encoded by other sequences in the same sample as well. This chain uses TRBV27 with TRBJ1-2; D unresolved. The CDR3 sequence is 13 residues long. The V and J ends lost 3 bases and 4 bases respectively, with 9 bases between them. CDR1 is MNHEY and CDR2 is SMNVEV in the germline V gene (reference sequence). The CDR3 coding sequence is TGTGCCAGCAGTTTCGACCGGGGCTATGGCTACACCTTC. It codes for CASSFDRGYGYTF.

This sequence joins TRBV27 and TRBJ2-6; TRBD2 might be the D (7 bases). Germline V gene sequence: CDR1 MNHEY, CDR2 SMNVEV (reference sequence). V was pared by 1 base and J by 4 bases, with 11 bases between. There are 16 residues in the CDR3. The CDR3 sequence: CASSLFGGAGANVLTF. CDR3 bases: TGTGCCAGCAGTTTATTTGGGGGGGCCGGGGCCAACGTCCTGACTTTC. Combining the CDR3 with reference TRBV27 and TRBJ2-6 gives the whole variable domain EAQVTQNPRYLITVTGKKLTVTCSQNMNHEYMSWYRQDPGLGLRQIYYSMNVEVTDKGDVPEGYKVSRKEKRNFPLILESPSPNQTSLYFCASSLFGGAGANVLTFGAGSRLTVL.

In its sample, this clone was seen once. V is TRBV12-5 and J is TRBJ2-7; a possible D gene is TRBD2 (5 bases). V gave up 7 bases and J gave up 0 bases, with 16 bases separating them. The CDR3 is 15 residues long. CDR1 and CDR2 from the germline V gene are LGHNT and FRNRAP. CDR3 DNA sequence: TGTGCTAGTGAGAGGGCAGTGGGCCTCTCCTACGAGCAGTACTTC. Translated, it gives CASERAVGLSYEQYF.

The chain recombines TRBV27 with TRBJ2-7, with 10 positions matching TRBD2. There are 16 residues in the CDR3. Unmatched junction bases numbered 11, after V lost 5 bases and J lost 4 bases. CDR1 and CDR2 from the germline V gene are MNHEY and SMNVEV (reference sequence). CDR3 sequence (DNA): TGTGCCAGCAGTCCCCTCTCGGCTAGCGGGAGTTACGAGCAGTACTTC. It translates to CASSPLSASGSYEQYF.

This clone was recorded once. Other DNA sequences of this sample code for an identical CDR3. The chain combines TRBV18 with TRBJ2-1, with 8 bases matching TRBD1. The CDR3 spans 15 residues. V trimming: 3 bases; J trimming: 3 bases; junction bases outside the gene matches: 4. CDR1 and CDR2 from the germline V gene are KGHSH and LQKENI. The CDR3 coding sequence is TGTGCCAGCTCACCCGGGACAGGTAGCTACAATGAGCAGTTCTTC. Its translation is CASSPGTGSYNEQFF. The full variable domain, in which reference TRBV18 and TRBJ2-1 provide the parts outside the CDR3, is NAGVMQNPRHLVRRRGQEARLRCSPMKGHSHVYWYRQLPEEGLKFMVYLQKENIIDESGMPKERFSAEFPKEGPSILRIQQVVRGDSAAYFCASSPGTGSYNEQFFGPGTRLTVL.

V gene TRBV9 combines with J gene TRBJ2-7; 9 nucleotides agree with TRBD2. Germline-derived CDR1 and CDR2 are SGDLS and YYNGEE. The CDR3 is 15 residues long. Unmatched junction bases numbered 7, after V lost 0 bases and J lost 6 bases. The CDR3 sequence is CASSVEAGGPREQYF. CDR3 sequence (DNA): TGTGCCAGCAGCGTAGAGGCGGGAGGGCCTCGCGAGCAGTACTTC.